This passage covers 18 T cell receptor beta chains from one sample sequenced in a study of spatial heterogeneity in lung cancer. The sample's time point: sample taken at primary tumor resection. Whole RNA obtained from tumor, nontumor lung or frozen PBMC underwent sequencing without sorting. MiXCR, applied by TCRdb to the 5' RACE reads, yields one record per CDR3 protein. The sample shows tens of thousands of distinct CDR3 sequences, 5.2% of them seen only once. The sample consisted of PBMCs, taken at surgery. The source is a female donor with early-stage non-small cell lung cancer.

This clonotype showed up many times. The DNA for the CDR3 is TGTGCCAGCAGCTTAGGGGTAAACACCGGGGAGCTGTTTTTT. Translated, it gives CASSLGVNTGELFF. V usage is TRBV7-8 and J usage is TRBJ2-2; no reliable D call. Germline assignment: CDR1 SGHVS and CDR2 FQNEAQ. V was clipped by 1 base and J by 2 bases, with 5 bases between them. This CDR3 has 14 residues. Full variable domain (outside the CDR3, taken from reference TRBV7-8 and TRBJ2-2): GAGVSQSPRYKVAKRGQDVALRCDPISGHVSLFWYQQALGQGPEFLTYFQNEAQLDKSGLPSDRFFAERPEGSVSTLKIQRTQQEDSAVYLCASSLGVNTGELFFGEGSRLTVL.

This chain connects TRBV30 to TRBJ2-1; tentative D call: TRBD1 (6 bases). Germline V lookup: CDR1 GTSNPN, CDR2 SVGIG (reference sequence). V was shortened by 5 bases and J by 7 bases, with 12 bases between the two germline ends. The CDR3 consists of 12 residues. In DNA form, the CDR3 reads TGTGCCTGGGGACAGATGACAAATGAGCAGTTCTTC. It is translated as CAWGQMTNEQFF.

Points on this clonotype: This clone may be a read error of a much larger clone one base away. In DNA, the CDR3 is TGCAGTACTAGAGTCGACAGGGACGAGCAGTACTTC. Encoded protein: CSTRVDRDEQYF. The chain employs TRBV20-1 and TRBJ2-7; 7 positions match TRBD1. The CDR3 is 12 residues long. In germline, CDR1 is DFQATT, CDR2 SNEGSKA (reference sequence).

The table lists this clonotype with many counts. The chain is built from TRBV24-1 and TRBJ1-1; 8 bases are shared with TRBD1. Germline V gene lookup returns CDR1 KGHDR and CDR2 SFDVKD. This CDR3 is 14 amino acids long. V lost 4 bases to trimming and J lost 3 bases; unmatched junction nucleotides: 3. Here the CDR3 DNA reads TGTGCCACCAGTGAGCCGGGACAGGACACTGAAGCTTTCTTT. Its protein product is CATSEPGQDTEAFF.

This clonotype came up many times. The chain's CDR3 is CASSELGYTSYNEQFF. Written as DNA, the CDR3 is TGTGCCAGCAGTGAATTGGGCTACACCTCCTACAATGAGCAGTTCTTC. This chain joins TRBV6-1 and TRBJ2-1; D unclear. Germline loops: CDR1 MNHNS, CDR2 SASEGT. The CDR3 is 16 residues long. The V end was cut by 2 bases, the J end by 0 bases, with 11 bases between.

Turning to this clonotype: One end of the junction varies from germline; a read error may be responsible. The rearrangement links TRBV29-1 to TRBJ2-3, with D possibly matching TRBD2 (5 bases). Germline assignment: CDR1 SQVTM and CDR2 ANQGSEA. The CDR3 totals 14 residues. For the CDR3, the DNA is TGCAGCGTGGAAGGTCGGACTAGCACAGATACGCAGTATTTT. Translated: CSVEGRTSTDTQYF.

This clonotype came up many times. The rearrangement uses TRBV7-9 and TRBJ1-3; TRBD1 might be the D (6 bases). The CDR3 extends over 16 amino acids. Germline V gene lookup returns CDR1 SEHNR and CDR2 FQNEAQ (reference sequence). The ends were cut back, 5 bases at V and 0 bases at J, with 14 bases in the middle. CDR3 nucleotide sequence: TGTGCCAGCAGCCTCCGGGGGCAGAGCTCTGGAAACACCATATATTTT. The encoded protein is CASSLRGQSSGNTIYF.

This clonotype has a count of ten or more. The chain employs TRBV28 and TRBJ1-3; weak D call: TRBD1 (6 bases). Germline loops: CDR1 MDHEN, CDR2 SYDVKM. Trimming left V 4 bases short and J 4 bases short, with 14 bases between. This CDR3 has 15 residues. As DNA, the CDR3 is TGTGCCAGCAGTTCAGCAGGGGCGCCGGGAAACACCATATATTTT. This codes for CASSSAGAPGNTIYF. Complete variable domain (other parts from reference TRBV28 and TRBJ1-3): DVKVTQSSRYLVKRTGEKVFLECVQDMDHENMFWYRQDPGLGLRLIYFSYDVKMKEKGDIPEGYSVSREKKERFSLILESASTNQTSMYLCASSSAGAPGNTIYFGEGSWLTVV.

This clonotype was found many times. This CDR3 reads CASSQGFQGYEQYF. The CDR3 coding sequence is TGTGCCAGCAGCCAAGGGTTTCAGGGCTACGAGCAGTACTTC. The chain recombines TRBV4-2 with TRBJ2-7; D is possibly TRBD1 (5 bases). The CDR3 loop spans 14 amino acids. CDR1 is LGHNA, CDR2 YNFKEQ, per germline. V shed 1 base and J shed 3 bases, with 10 bases lying between them.

This clonotype was recorded many times. V and J are TRBV29-1 and TRBJ1-4, with D possibly TRBD1 on 5 matching bases. Germline V gene data show CDR1 as SQVTM and CDR2 as ANQGSEA. Trimming took 4 bases from V and 5 from J, leaving 8 bases between them. The CDR3 is 12 amino acids. CDR3 sequence: CSVGEGNEKLFF. CDR3 coding DNA: TGCAGCGTTGGGGAGGGGAATGAAAAACTGTTTTTT. Together with reference TRBV29-1 and TRBJ1-4, the CDR3 gives the full variable domain: SAVISQKPSRDICQRGTSLTIQCQVDSQVTMMFWYRQQPGQSLTLIATANQGSEATYESGFVIDKFPISRPNLTFSTLTVSNMSPEDSSIYLCSVGEGNEKLFFGSGTQLSVL.

This clonotype is labeled as medium-sized. The genes are TRBV29-1 and TRBJ2-5; possibly TRBD1 for D (5 bases). Germline V gene sequence: CDR1 SQVTM, CDR2 ANQGSEA. There are 13 residues in the CDR3. Trimming removed 4 bases from V and 7 bases from J, with 16 bases in between. CDR3: CSVGTRVSRTQYF. As DNA, the CDR3 is TGCAGCGTTGGAACCAGGGTCTCACGGACCCAGTACTTC.

Many counts were recorded for this clonotype. The chain joins TRBV20-1 to TRBJ1-5; possibly TRBD1 for D (5 bases). The V gene's germline CDR1 is DFQATT and CDR2 SNEGSKA (reference sequence). Trimming cost V 3 bases and J 9 bases, with 15 bases left between them. The CDR3 consists of 13 residues. The CDR3 coding sequence is TGCAGTGCTAGCTCTGGGGCTCCTCGGCCCCAGCATTTT. The encoded protein is CSASSGAPRPQHF.

Many counts were recorded for this clonotype. As DNA, the CDR3 is TGTGCCAGCAGCTTAGATCGTCTCAGGCCAAGCTCCTATAATTCACCCCTCCACTTT. It is translated as CASSLDRLRPSSYNSPLHF. The rearrangement joins TRBV11-2 to TRBJ1-6; no clear D. The CDR3 length is 19 residues. The V and J ends lost 0 bases and 0 bases respectively, with 15 bases between them. Germline CDR1 is SGHAT and CDR2 is FQNNGV.

The chain recombines TRBV9 with TRBJ2-1; D might be TRBD1 (6 bases). Germline V gives CDR1 SGDLS, CDR2 YYNGEE. The CDR3 loop spans 13 amino acids. V was clipped by 3 bases and J by 5 bases, with 9 bases between them. CDR3 nucleotide sequence: TGTGCCAGCAGCGCTGGACAGCACAATGAGCAGTTCTTC. This translates into CASSAGQHNEQFF. Together with reference TRBV9 and TRBJ2-1, the CDR3 gives the full variable domain: DSGVTQTPKHLITATGQRVTLRCSPRSGDLSVYWYQQSLDQGLQFLIQYYNGEERAKGNILERFSAQQFPDLHSELNLSSLELGDSALYFCASSAGQHNEQFFGPGTRLTVL.

The chain employs TRBV5-1 and TRBJ2-1, with TRBD2 matching over 8 bases. Germline-derived CDR1 and CDR2 are SGHRS and YFSETQ. Trimming at V came to 1 base and at J to 2 bases, leaving 2 bases not matched to a gene. The CDR3 covers 15 residues. DNA of the CDR3: TGCGCCAGCAGCTTGATTAGCGGGGCCTACAATGAGCAGTTCTTC. As protein: CASSLISGAYNEQFF.

In its sample, this clonotype was seen many times. The chain combines TRBV5-1 with TRBJ2-1; 12 nucleotides align to TRBD2. CDR1 and CDR2 from the germline V gene are SGHRS and YFSETQ. Trimming took 0 bases from V and 9 from J; bases not matched to a gene: 10. CDR3 size: 17 residues. This CDR3 reads CASSLAALAGGPGEQFF. The CDR3 nucleotides are TGCGCCAGCAGCTTGGCCGCGCTAGCGGGGGGGCCCGGTGAGCAGTTCTTC.

This clonotype appeared a few times. The gene calls are TRBV27 and TRBJ2-1; D possibly corresponds to TRBD1 (5 bases). V shed 5 bases and J shed 3 bases, with 8 bases lying between them. CDR3 size: 13 residues. CDR1 and CDR2 from the germline V gene are MNHEY and SMNVEV (reference sequence). The CDR3 is CASSRTRYNEQFF. In DNA, the CDR3 is TGTGCCAGCAGTCGGACACGCTACAATGAGCAGTTCTTC.

This clonotype has a handful of counts. The V and J genes are TRBV7-8 and TRBJ2-3; weak D call: TRBD1 (6 bases). Per the germline V gene, CDR1 is SGHVS and CDR2 is FQNEAQ. The CDR3 spans 15 residues. V lost 7 bases and J 0 bases, leaving 14 bases between the germline ends. The CDR3 spells CASNYQGLSTDTQYF. The CDR3 coding sequence is TGTGCCAGCAACTATCAGGGGTTGAGCACAGATACGCAGTATTTT.